Presented here are 8 T cell receptor beta chains from one specimen sequenced in a study of Ad26.COV2.S vaccination and SARS-CoV-2 variants. Clones were sequenced by immunoSEQ multiplex PCR, and TCRdb holds only the in-frame ones, with some missing. The sample carries roughly 320,000 clones, around four fifths recorded once. Stated treatment: roughly 18 received Ad26.COV2.S at low or high dose, single or two shots; about 5 received placebo; per-sample allocation not given. The samples date from day 63 after the first vaccine or placebo injection. Sequenced material: peripheral blood, taken in a trial of Ad26.COV2.S vaccine versus placebo. The receptors stem from a person between 18 and 59 years old who received the Ad26.COV2.S COVID-19 vaccine or a placebo.

The table lists this clone with a few counts. V gene TRBV20-1 combines with J gene TRBJ1-6; D possibly corresponds to TRBD1 (5 bases). Per the germline V gene, CDR1 is DFQATT and CDR2 is SNEGSKA (reference sequence). The V end lost 3 bases, the J end lost 0 bases, and 15 bases lay between the germline ends. CDR3 length: 17 amino acids. CDR3 DNA: TGCAGTGCTAGTTCCAGAGGCGACAGCTCCTATAATTCACCCCTCCACTTT. Translation: CSASSRGDSSYNSPLHF.

The gene calls are TRBV10-1 and TRBJ1-1; D might be TRBD1 (5 bases). Looked up from germline, CDR1 is WNHNN and CDR2 is SYGVQD (reference sequence). With 6 bases removed from V and 0 bases from J, the gap between germline ends came to 14 bases. CDR3 length: 15 residues. DNA of the CDR3: TGCGCCAGCAGAAGGCAGGGAACAGTGAACACTGAAGCTTTCTTT. Translation: CASRRQGTVNTEAFF.

This clone appeared a single time. The genes are TRBV11-3 and TRBJ2-7; the D gene is possibly TRBD1 (6 bases). Germline loops: CDR1 SGHNT, CDR2 YENEEA. The length of the CDR3 is 15 residues. With 6 bases removed from V and 5 bases from J, the gap between germline ends came to 20 bases. The CDR3 reads CASRGTLSSKDEQYF. DNA for the CDR3: TGTGCCAGCAGAGGGACATTATCTTCTAAGGACGAGCAGTACTTC.

This sequence joins TRBV11-2 and TRBJ2-3; D perhaps matches TRBD1 (6 bases). Germline lookup yields CDR1 SGHAT and CDR2 FQNNGV. The CDR3 consists of 14 residues. The ends were cut back, 4 bases at V and 2 bases at J, with 10 bases in the middle. CDR3 in amino acids: CASSSTGNTDTQYF. The CDR3 bases are TGTGCCAGCAGCTCCACAGGGAACACAGATACGCAGTATTTT.

This chain joins TRBV12-5 and TRBJ2-3; the D gene is possibly TRBD1 (6 bases). The germline V gene encodes CDR1 LGHNT and CDR2 FRNRAP. V shed 0 bases and J shed 1 base, with 14 bases lying between them. This CDR3 comprises 17 residues. The CDR3 loop reads CASGLVQLAGGTDTQYF. The CDR3 DNA follows: TGTGCTAGTGGTTTGGTACAGTTGGCAGGGGGCACAGATACGCAGTATTTT.

This chain joins TRBV6-1 and TRBJ2-6; D is perhaps TRBD2 (6 bases). Germline CDR1 is MNHNS and CDR2 is SASEGT. The CDR3 has 16 amino acids. V was pared by 1 base and J by 4 bases, with 11 bases between. CDR3 nucleotides: TGTGCCAGCAGTGAAGACGGGGGATCAGGGGCCAACGTCCTGACTTTC. Translation gives CASSEDGGSGANVLTF.

The CDR3 DNA follows: TGTGCCAGCAGCCAAGATGGCGGGGGACAGCGGTATGGCTACACCTTC. Its protein product is CASSQDGGGQRYGYTF. This rearrangement joins TRBV3-1 (or the pseudogene TRBV3-2) to TRBJ1-2, with 7 nucleotides matching TRBD1. Trimming removed 0 bases from V and 5 bases from J; junction bases left unmatched: 9. Germline values: CDR1 LGHDT, CDR2 YNNKEL (reference sequence). The CDR3 runs to 16 residues.

The chain joins TRBV11-3 to TRBJ1-3, with TRBD1 as a possible D gene (6 bases). Germline assignment: CDR1 SGHNT and CDR2 YENEEA. V lost 5 bases to trimming and J lost 2 bases, with 13 bases between them. The CDR3 covers 15 residues. In DNA form, the CDR3 reads TGTGCCAGCAGCCCTTGGGGGGCGGCTGGAAACACCATATATTTT. Residues: CASSPWGAAGNTIYF.